Reported below is one TCR beta chain. Sequenced by immunoSEQ multiplex PCR; TCRdb stores in-frame clones only, minus some. Here the sample spans tens of thousands of clones, more than 80% being singletons. These data originate in a study of T cell changes during pregnancy in multiple sclerosis. Germline-derived CDR1 and CDR2 are SGHRS and YFSETQ. The length of the CDR3 is 11 residues. V is TRBV5-1 and J is TRBJ1-1; no reliable D call. Material: CD4+ T cells from peripheral blood mononuclear cells, obtained before pregnancy. This TCR came from a female donor with multiple sclerosis, enrolled in a pregnancy study. The CDR3 sequence: CASREDTEAFF. Written as DNA, the CDR3 is TGCGCGTCCCGGGAAGACACTGAAGCTTTCTTT.